The 9 T cell receptor beta chains below come from one sample, sequenced in a study of blood T cell repertoires in COVID-19. Profiled with immunoSEQ multiplex PCR; TCRdb holds only in-frame clones, not every one. The table lists approximately 4,900 clones, 89% of them singletons, with about a fifth in the top ten. Material: peripheral blood. These receptors originate from a human donor in a cohort sampled during active COVID-19.

This chain uses TRBV6-2 or TRBV6-3 with TRBJ2-3; D possibly corresponds to TRBD2 (5 bases). This CDR3 spans 16 amino acids. The V and J ends lost 5 bases and 2 bases respectively, with 17 bases between them. CDR1 and CDR2 (germline): MNHEY, SVGEGT. In DNA form, the CDR3 reads TGTGCCAGCAGTCCGGGGTGGGGAAAGCTCACAGATACGCAGTATTTT. This gives the protein CASSPGWGKLTDTQYF.

The rearrangement uses TRBV10-3 and TRBJ1-5; no reliable D call. Germline values: CDR1 ENHRY, CDR2 SYGVKD. The CDR3 contains 14 residues. The V gene lost 2 bases and the J gene lost 6 bases, with 11 bases spanning the gap. The chain's CDR3 is CAISEGRIGQPQHF. CDR3 sequence (DNA): TGTGCCATCAGTGAGGGGAGGATAGGTCAGCCCCAGCATTTT.

The genes are TRBV7-6 and TRBJ2-5; 11 positions agree with TRBD2. Germline V gene lookup returns CDR1 SGHVS and CDR2 FNYEAQ. The CDR3 has 18 amino acids. V lost 0 bases to trimming and J lost 5 bases; unmatched junction nucleotides: 11. The CDR3 reads CASSLAAGTSGSVETQYF. The CDR3 DNA reads TGTGCCAGCAGCTTAGCGGCTGGTACTAGCGGGAGCGTCGAGACCCAGTACTTC.

V and J are TRBV2 and TRBJ1-2; 7 nucleotides align to TRBD1. CDR3 length: 16 amino acids. The V gene end was trimmed by 5 bases and the J gene end by 3 bases; junction bases not matched to a gene: 12. Germline CDR1 and CDR2: SNHLY and FYNNEI. CDR3 DNA sequence: TGTGCCAGCAGTCCCCCCCGGGGACAGTCTCACTATGGCTACACCTTC. Translating gives CASSPPRGQSHYGYTF. Looking up the rest from reference TRBV2 and TRBJ1-2 gives the full variable domain: EPEVTQTPSHQVTQMGQEVILRCVPISNHLYFYWYRQILGQKVEFLVSFYNNEISEKSEIFDDQFSVERPDGSNFTLKIRSTKLEDSAMYFCASSPPRGQSHYGYTFGSGTRLTVV.

This rearrangement joins TRBV7-3 to TRBJ2-7, with D possibly being TRBD1 (6 bases). Between the trimmed V and J ends, which lost 2 bases and 3 bases, there was a span of 17 bases. The germline V gene encodes CDR1 SGHTA and CDR2 FQGTGA. The CDR3 is 16 amino acids. The CDR3 here is CASSLHAQQGVYEQYF. In DNA, the CDR3 is TGTGCCAGCAGCTTACACGCGCAACAGGGCGTCTACGAGCAGTACTTC.

This clone is labeled large (0.1 to 1%). V and J are TRBV28 and TRBJ2-4; 8 bases are a match to TRBD1. V trimming: 10 bases; J trimming: 4 bases; junction bases outside the gene matches: 9. Per the germline V gene, CDR1 is MDHEN and CDR2 is SYDVKM. The CDR3 covers 14 residues. The CDR3 region is CAIQTGAGKNIQYF. The CDR3 DNA sequence: TGTGCCATCCAGACAGGGGCGGGTAAAAACATTCAGTACTTC.

The chain is built from TRBV7-2 and TRBJ1-1; no firm D call. Germline CDR1 SGHTA, CDR2 FQGNSA. CDR3 size: 14 residues. V was shortened by 5 bases and J by 4 bases, with 14 bases between the two germline ends. Here the CDR3 reads CASSLGGSSTEAFF. The DNA for the CDR3 is TGTGCCAGCAGCCTAGGCGGCTCCAGCACTGAAGCTTTCTTT.

The chain is built from TRBV3-1 (or the pseudogene TRBV3-2) and TRBJ2-7; D is unclear. The CDR3 consists of 12 residues. Germline V lookup: CDR1 LGHDT, CDR2 YNNKEL (reference sequence). The ends were cut back, 3 bases at V and 2 bases at J, with 5 bases in the middle. CDR3 in DNA: TGTGCCAGCAGCCAGACAACCTACGAGCAGTACTTC. Protein sequence: CASSQTTYEQYF.

This chain joins TRBV19 and TRBJ2-1; the match to TRBD2 covers 11 bases. V was clipped by 5 bases and J by 4 bases; unmatched bases: 13. Per the germline V gene, CDR1 is LNHDA and CDR2 is SQIVND (reference sequence). There are 18 residues in the CDR3. CDR3 protein: CASSWGPVGLAVYNEQFF. The CDR3 DNA reads as TGTGCCAGTAGTTGGGGGCCAGTGGGACTAGCGGTTTACAATGAGCAGTTCTTC.